The 9 T cell receptor beta chains in this list originate from one sample, sequenced in a study of blood T cells in healthy people across ages. Through a sample-barcoded 5' primer and a J-beta primer mix, a second PCR was run for roughly 7 to 12 cycles. Via MiXCR, TCRdb re-called the 5' RACE reads, giving one row per CDR3 protein. The sample shows 450,000 to 700,000 distinct CDR3 sequences, approximately 25% of them seen only once. The specimen was blood. Receptors were obtained from a woman in her 70s in good health.

The chain joins TRBV4-3 to TRBJ1-1; 9 bases fit TRBD1. Trimming cost V 3 bases and J 3 bases; bases outside gene matches: 2. Looked up from germline, CDR1 is LGHNA and CDR2 is YSLEER. The CDR3 has 14 amino acids. The CDR3 region is CASSQWTGDTEAFF. The DNA of the CDR3 is TGCGCCAGCAGCCAGTGGACAGGGGACACTGAAGCTTTCTTT.

V and J are TRBV25-1 and TRBJ2-2; unclear D gene. Germline values: CDR1 MGHDK, CDR2 SYGVNS. The CDR3 loop spans 15 amino acids. Trimming removed 2 bases at V and 1 base at J, with 8 bases between. The CDR3 DNA reads as TGTGCCAGCAGTGAAGCATCAGGGAACACCGGGGAGCTGTTTTTT. Translating gives CASSEASGNTGELFF.

This clonotype was recorded a few times. The rearrangement uses TRBV5-1 and TRBJ2-1; D possibly corresponds to TRBD1 (6 bases). The germline CDR1 and CDR2 sequences are SGHRS and YFSETQ. This CDR3 has 14 residues. V shed 1 base and J shed 6 bases, with 11 bases lying between them. This CDR3 reads CASSLQGSGNEQFF. In nucleotides, the CDR3 is TGCGCCAGCAGCTTGCAGGGGTCTGGCAATGAGCAGTTCTTC.

This chain uses TRBV6-2 or TRBV6-3 with TRBJ2-5; perhaps TRBD1 as D (5 bases). CDR3 length equals 13 residues. From germline, CDR1 is MNHEY and CDR2 SVGEGT. Trimming removed 2 bases from V and 4 bases from J, with 8 bases in between. The DNA for the CDR3 is TGTGCCAGCAGTTACGGGGCTCGAGAGACCCAGTACTTC. Its protein product is CASSYGARETQYF.

This clonotype occurred a few times. The rearrangement uses TRBV19 and TRBJ1-2; the D gene is possibly TRBD1 (6 bases). Germline V gene sequence: CDR1 LNHDA, CDR2 SQIVND (reference sequence). The CDR3 loop spans 19 amino acids. The ends were cut back, 3 bases at V and 2 bases at J, with 25 bases in the middle. CDR3 in amino acids: CASSIVLFYRAERNYGYTF. The CDR3 bases are TGTGCCAGTAGTATTGTTTTGTTCTACAGGGCCGAGAGGAACTATGGCTACACCTTC.

This clonotype was picked up a small number of times. V is TRBV20-1 and J is TRBJ2-3, with 11 bases lining up with TRBD1. Germline CDR1 DFQATT, CDR2 SNEGSKA (reference sequence). V dropped 6 bases and J dropped 6; count of bases not matched to a gene: 11. This CDR3 spans 15 amino acids. CDR3 sequence: CSADHGQGASDTQYF. CDR3 nucleotide sequence: TGCAGTGCCGACCACGGACAGGGGGCGAGTGATACGCAGTATTTT.

This chain connects TRBV7-9 to TRBJ2-1; TRBD2 matches 11 bases. The CDR3 runs to 15 residues. V was pared by 5 bases and J by 5 bases, with 5 bases of the junction left unmatched. Looked up from germline, CDR1 is SEHNR and CDR2 is FQNEAQ (reference sequence). The CDR3 DNA is TGTGCCAGCAGCCTTGGTAGCGGGGGGGACAATGAGCAGTTCTTC. Translation gives CASSLGSGGDNEQFF.

This clonotype was recorded a few times. The chain couples TRBV12-3 or TRBV12-4 to TRBJ2-7; D uncertain. The CDR3 extends over 13 amino acids. Trimming cost V 6 bases and J 0 bases, with 9 bases left between them. The CDR3 reads CASSSLGSYEQYF. CDR3 bases: TGTGCCAGCAGCTCCCTCGGCTCCTACGAGCAGTACTTC.

The table lists this clonotype with a few counts. The chain combines TRBV24-1 with TRBJ2-1; 9 nucleotides match TRBD2. This CDR3 is built from 16 residues. V lost 9 bases to trimming and J lost 6 bases; unmatched junction nucleotides: 14. CDR1 KGHDR and CDR2 SFDVKD come from the germline V gene. CDR3 nucleotide sequence: TGTGCCACCGGTAAAGCGGGGGGAGGGGGGTTCAATGAGCAGTTCTTC. This sequence encodes CATGKAGGGGFNEQFF.